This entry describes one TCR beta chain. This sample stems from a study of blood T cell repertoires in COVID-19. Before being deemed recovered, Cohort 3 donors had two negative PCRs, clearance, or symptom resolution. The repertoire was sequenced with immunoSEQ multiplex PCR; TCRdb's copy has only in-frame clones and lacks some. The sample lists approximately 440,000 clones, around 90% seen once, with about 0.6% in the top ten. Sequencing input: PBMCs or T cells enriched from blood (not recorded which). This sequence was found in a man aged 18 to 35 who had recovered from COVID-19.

The CDR3 reads CASSQGPRGSGNTIYF. The CDR3, as DNA: TGTGCCAGCAGCCAAGGCCCCAGGGGTTCTGGAAACACCATATATTTT. The chain employs TRBV14 and TRBJ1-3; D possibly corresponds to TRBD1 (6 bases). V shed 1 base and J shed 1 base, with 11 bases lying between them. The CDR3 totals 16 residues. CDR1 is SGHDN and CDR2 is FVKESK in the germline V gene. Together with reference TRBV14 and TRBJ1-3, the CDR3 gives the full variable domain: EAGVTQFPSHSVIEKGQTVTLRCDPISGHDNLYWYRRVMGKEIKFLLHFVKESKQDESGMPNNRFLAERTGGTYSTLKVQPAELEDSGVYFCASSQGPRGSGNTIYFGEGSWLTVV.